This TCR beta chain came from a study of PD-L1 blockade in urothelial cancer. Study background: Patients commenced atezolizumab in the mid-2010s, and it was given at 1,200 mg intravenously every 3 weeks.

Data came from immunoSEQ multiplex PCR; TCRdb stores just in-frame clones and leaves some out. Here the sample spans 85,000 to 130,000 clones, about 89% being singletons. This CDR3 comprises 16 residues. Germline CDR1 is SGHRS and CDR2 is YFSETQ. Trimming cost V 0 bases and J 14 bases; bases outside gene matches: 14. Sequencing was performed on PBMCs, taken around atezolizumab (anti-PD-L1) treatment. The gene calls are TRBV5-1 and TRBJ2-6, with 7 bases matching TRBD2. The TCR was taken from a woman older than 75 with urothelial cancer. CDR3 nucleotides: TGCGCCAGCAGCTTGGGCCCGGGAGGTCCGCCGTTAATCCTGACTTTC. This codes for CASSLGPGGPPLILTF. Together with reference TRBV5-1 and TRBJ2-6, the CDR3 gives the full variable domain: KAGVTQTPRYLIKTRGQQVTLSCSPISGHRSVSWYQQTPGQGLQFLFEYFSETQRNKGNFPGRFSGRQFSNSRSEMNVSTLELGDSALYLCASSLGPGGPPLILTFGAGSRLTVL.